The source of this TCR beta chain is a study of blood T cell repertoires in COVID-19. Turning to the study itself: From T cells, B-cell-depleted T cells, or PBMCs came the material, which was cDNA or gDNA.

As processed by the authors: Amplification of reference gene primers was used by the study to estimate nucleated cell counts. The assay was immunoSEQ multiplex PCR, and TCRdb's table has in-frame clones only and misses some. That table gives V, J and clone size, and the DNA gave D and trimming. The sample holds some 80,000 clones, 75% to 85% seen once. The receptor's source is a woman older than 75 with active or convalescent COVID-19. The source material was peripheral blood.

Here the CDR3 reads CASSESGGTEAFF. The CDR3 nucleotides are TGCGCCAGCAGTGAGTCAGGAGGAACTGAAGCTTTCTTT. The rearrangement links TRBV10-1 to TRBJ1-1; D is unclear. This CDR3 has 13 residues. Germline CDR1 reads WNHNN; CDR2 reads SYGVQD (reference sequence). V was cut by 0 bases and J by 5 bases, with 7 bases left in between.